Each of the 31 T cell receptor beta chains below was sequenced from the same sample in a study of response to subunit inactivated influenza vaccine. TCRdb ran MiXCR on the RT-PCR reads and lists one entry per CDR3 protein. The repertoire includes a few hundred thousand distinct CDR3 sequences, approximately 12% of them detected once, and 7.8% sits in the top ten. The sequencing here drew on non-naive T cells sorted from PBMCs, taken approximately 15 days before vaccination. All receptors come from a man aged 50 or older who received an inactivated influenza vaccine.

This clonotype came up a few times. This chain connects TRBV6-2 or TRBV6-3 to TRBJ2-1; 7 nucleotides match TRBD2. The trim removed 6 bases at V and 0 bases at J, leaving 11 bases unmatched. Germline V gives CDR1 MNHEY, CDR2 SVGEGT. The CDR3 runs to 17 residues. This CDR3 is CASRSSGEGSSYNEQFF. The CDR3 DNA reads as TGTGCCAGCAGATCAAGCGGGGAAGGGAGCTCCTACAATGAGCAGTTCTTC.

J is TRBJ2-1 and V is TRBV10-3, with TRBD2 matching over 7 bases. Germline-derived CDR1 and CDR2 are ENHRY and SYGVKD. The CDR3 contains 13 residues. Germline trimming cut 3 bases from V and 5 bases from J; bases unmatched to any gene: 1. The CDR3, as DNA: TGTGCCATCAGTGAACGGGGGGACAATGAGCAGTTCTTC. Translation gives CAISERGDNEQFF.

The sample holds a few counts of this clonotype. The chain uses TRBV5-5 and TRBJ1-4; D is perhaps TRBD1 (5 bases). Trimming stripped 4 bases from V and 7 bases from J, with 17 bases between. Germline CDR1 and CDR2: SGHKS and YYEKEE (reference sequence). The CDR3 totals 15 residues. The CDR3 sequence: CASSGGGAGGEKLFF. DNA for the CDR3: TGTGCCAGCAGCGGGGGAGGGGCAGGTGGTGAAAAACTGTTTTTT.

This clonotype appeared a few times. The rearrangement uses TRBV28 and TRBJ2-5; TRBD2 might be the D (7 bases). Germline values: CDR1 MDHEN, CDR2 SYDVKM. The CDR3 is 17 residues long. V lost 6 bases and J lost 5, with 25 bases in between. This CDR3 is CASSPLGSRGARETQYF. CDR3 DNA: TGTGCCAGCAGCCCGCTAGGATCCCGGGGGGCGAGGGAGACCCAGTACTTC.

CDR3 protein: CASSHLRSNYGYTF. The CDR3 coding sequence is TGCGCCAGCAGCCATCTACGGTCTAACTATGGCTACACCTTC. V and J are TRBV4-1 and TRBJ1-2; no definite D call. The V and J ends lost 3 bases and 0 bases respectively, with 8 bases between them. Per germline, CDR1 MGHRA and CDR2 YSYEKL. The CDR3 is made up of 14 amino acids.

The genes are TRBV6-1 and TRBJ2-5; either TRBD1 or TRBD2 may fit D (5 bases each). V lost 5 bases and J lost 5, with 12 bases in between. CDR3 length: 13 amino acids. Germline V CDR1 and CDR2: MNHNS, SASEGT. CDR3 in amino acids: CASSRGAGETQYF. The DNA of the CDR3 is TGTGCCAGCAGTCGGGGCGCCGGGGAGACCCAGTACTTC.

This clonotype was detected a few times. CDR3 amino acids: CASSLLIPDNIDEQFF. CDR3 DNA: TGTGCCAGCAGTTTATTAATCCCGGATAATATCGATGAGCAGTTCTTC. This sequence joins TRBV28 and TRBJ2-1; no clear D. Germline CDR1 is MDHEN and CDR2 is SYDVKM. The CDR3 runs 16 residues. The V gene lost 1 base and the J gene lost 8 bases, with 18 bases spanning the gap. The full variable domain, its missing parts supplied by reference TRBV28 and TRBJ2-1, is DVKVTQSSRYLVKRTGEKVFLECVQDMDHENMFWYRQDPGLGLRLIYFSYDVKMKEKGDIPEGYSVSREKKERFSLILESASTNQTSMYLCASSLLIPDNIDEQFFGPGTRLTVL.

The V and J genes are TRBV6-2 or TRBV6-3 and TRBJ2-1; no clear D. V was clipped by 4 bases and J by 3 bases, with 13 bases between them. CDR3 length: 15 residues. The germline V gene encodes CDR1 MNHEY and CDR2 SVGEGT. The CDR3: CASSSPVSGYNEQFF. The CDR3 DNA is TGTGCCAGCAGTTCTCCGGTCAGTGGCTACAATGAGCAGTTCTTC.

This clonotype was counted many times. The genes are TRBV28 and TRBJ2-4, with D unclear. This CDR3 has 12 residues. Germline V gene lookup returns CDR1 MDHEN and CDR2 SYDVKM. V was shortened by 7 bases and J by 0 bases, with 4 bases between the two germline ends. The CDR3 region has the DNA TGTGCCAGCAACATAGCCAAAAACATTCAGTACTTC. Translated, it gives CASNIAKNIQYF.

This clonotype was seen a handful of times. V is TRBV20-1 and J is TRBJ2-3; D is uncertain. The CDR3 is 14 residues long. V was pared by 1 base and J by 2 bases, with 10 bases between. Germline V lookup: CDR1 DFQATT, CDR2 SNEGSKA (reference sequence). The CDR3 loop is CSARARLPTDTQYF. The CDR3 DNA is TGCAGTGCTAGAGCACGCCTCCCCACAGATACGCAGTATTTT.

This clonotype was detected ten times or more. V gene TRBV29-1 combines with J gene TRBJ2-5, with 10 bases that match TRBD1. The germline V gene encodes CDR1 SQVTM and CDR2 ANQGSEA. There are 13 residues in the CDR3. Unmatched junction bases numbered 9, after V lost 5 bases and J lost 9 bases. This CDR3 reads CSVQPGQGKAQYF. In DNA, the CDR3 is TGCAGCGTTCAACCGGGACAGGGGAAGGCCCAGTACTTC.

There are a few counts of this clonotype. J is TRBJ1-1 and V is TRBV12-3 or TRBV12-4; 8 nucleotides agree with TRBD1. The J segment lost 1 base and the V segment lost 5 bases, leaving 3 bases of the junction unmatched. This CDR3 is built from 14 residues. The CDR3 bases are TGTGCCAGCAGTGGACAGGGAACGAACACTGAAGCTTTCTTT. Its protein is CASSGQGTNTEAFF.

Turning to this clonotype: A much bigger clone sits one base away, suggesting this may be a read error. This sequence joins TRBV7-6 and TRBJ2-1, with TRBD2 identical over 7 bases. Germline loops: CDR1 SGHVS, CDR2 FNYEAQ. This CDR3 region has 13 residues. The CDR3 region has the DNA TGTGCCTGCAGCTTAGCGCGGGAGAATGAGCAGTTCTTC. Its translation is CACSLARENEQFF.

This clonotype was seen ten or more times. The rearrangement uses TRBV4-1 and TRBJ1-5; a weak D match, TRBD1 (5 bases). The V end was cut by 3 bases, the J end by 2 bases, with 8 bases between. Germline assignment: CDR1 MGHRA and CDR2 YSYEKL. This CDR3 is 14 amino acids long. The CDR3: CASSQGRGNQPQHF. DNA for the CDR3: TGCGCCAGCAGCCAGGGACGTGGCAATCAGCCCCAGCATTTT.

By share of the sample, this clonotype is large (0.1 to 1%). CDR3: CASSFGPVGGRIPYNEQFF. The CDR3 nucleotides are TGTGCCAGCAGTTTCGGGCCTGTCGGCGGGAGGATACCCTACAATGAGCAGTTCTTC. This chain uses TRBV12-3 or TRBV12-4 with TRBJ2-1; 8 nucleotides match TRBD2. V was clipped by 3 bases and J by 2 bases; unmatched bases: 15. CDR3 size: 19 residues.

The chain is built from TRBV3-1 and TRBJ2-3; TRBD2 agrees at 10 bases. This CDR3 region has 16 residues. The germline V gene encodes CDR1 LGHDT and CDR2 YNNKEL (reference sequence). The V segment lost 2 bases and the J segment 10 bases; nucleotides outside the gene matches: 12. CDR3 region: CASSQIGTIAGGAQYF. The CDR3 coding sequence is TGTGCCAGCAGCCAAATTGGGACAATAGCGGGGGGTGCGCAGTATTTT.

This sequence joins TRBV3-1 and TRBJ2-5; weak D call: TRBD2 (5 bases). Germline values: CDR1 LGHDT, CDR2 YNNKEL (reference sequence). The CDR3 is made up of 14 amino acids. Trimming shortened V by 6 bases and J by 2 bases, and 13 bases separated the two germline ends. CDR3 region: CASSTTGFQETQYF. The DNA for the CDR3 is TGTGCCAGCAGTACTACGGGGTTTCAAGAGACCCAGTACTTC.

This clonotype was counted many times. This rearrangement joins TRBV28 to TRBJ2-1; TRBD2 is a possible D gene (5 bases). Germline CDR1 and CDR2: MDHEN and SYDVKM. Trimming removed 6 bases at V and 8 bases at J, with 17 bases between. The CDR3 is made up of 14 amino acids. The CDR3 spells CASRNRSSRHEQFF. CDR3 DNA: TGTGCCAGCAGGAATCGGTCTAGCCGCCATGAGCAGTTCTTC.

This clonotype was detected a few times. The chain links TRBV6-2 or TRBV6-3 to TRBJ2-1; 7 bases are shared with TRBD2. CDR1 MNHEY and CDR2 SVGEGT come from the germline V gene. The V gene end was trimmed by 6 bases and the J gene end by 7 bases; junction bases not matched to a gene: 6. The CDR3 contains 13 residues. The CDR3 DNA reads as TGTGCCAGCAGCGTTAGCGGGCTGAATGAGCAGTTCTTC. Translating it yields CASSVSGLNEQFF.

The chain links TRBV12-3 or TRBV12-4 to TRBJ2-7; a possible D gene is TRBD2 (5 bases). V was trimmed by 5 bases and J by 3 bases, leaving 14 bases between them. CDR3 size: 14 residues. The CDR3 DNA reads TGTGCCAGCAGTACGGCCCGCGGGCGCTACGAGCAGTACTTC. It yields the protein CASSTARGRYEQYF.

This sequence joins TRBV6-1 and TRBJ2-2; 14 bases line up with TRBD2. The germline CDR1 and CDR2 sequences are MNHNS and SASEGT. V trimming: 6 bases; J trimming: 6 bases; junction bases outside the gene matches: 3. The CDR3 contains 15 residues. CDR3 region: CASSSTSGGAGELFF. The DNA for the CDR3 is TGTGCCAGCAGCTCGACTAGCGGGGGGGCCGGGGAGCTGTTTTTT.

This clonotype was picked up many times. The chain carries TRBV20-1 and TRBJ2-1; 9 nucleotides agree with TRBD2. Looked up from germline, CDR1 is DFQATT and CDR2 is SNEGSKA (reference sequence). V trimming: 0 bases; J trimming: 4 bases; junction bases outside the gene matches: 10. This CDR3 has 17 amino acids. The DNA for the CDR3 is TGCAGTGCTAGAGATGCGGCTAGCGGGACCATTTACAATGAGCAGTTCTTC. This translates into CSARDAASGTIYNEQFF.

This CDR3 is CASSTPHGGLEQYF. The CDR3 DNA is TGTGCCAGCAGCACACCTCATGGGGGGCTGGAGCAGTACTTC. This rearrangement joins TRBV5-6 to TRBJ2-7; D possibly matches TRBD1 or TRBD2 (6 bases each). This CDR3 has 14 residues. Deletions cut 4 bases from V and 7 bases from J, with 18 bases between. Germline V gene lookup returns CDR1 SGHDT and CDR2 YYEEEE. The variable domain in full, with the rest retrieved from reference TRBV5-6 and TRBJ2-7, is DAGVTQSPTHLIKTRGQQVTLRCSPKSGHDTVSWYQQALGQGPQFIFQYYEEEERQRGNFPDRFSGHQFPNYSSELNVNALLLGDSALYLCASSTPHGGLEQYFGPGTRLTVT.

This clonotype was recorded a few times. This chain joins TRBV5-1 and TRBJ1-2; 10 positions match TRBD1. Germline-derived CDR1 and CDR2 are SGHRS and YFSETQ. With 4 bases clipped from V and 4 bases from J, the junction kept 7 bases outside the gene matches. The CDR3 contains 15 residues. CDR3 sequence: CASSGGRDRGYGYTF. CDR3 coding DNA: TGCGCCAGCAGCGGCGGCCGGGACAGGGGCTATGGCTACACCTTC.

In its sample, this clonotype was seen a few times. The V call is TRBV24-1, the J call TRBJ2-1; D gene unclear. In germline, CDR1 is KGHDR, CDR2 SFDVKD. The CDR3 length is 14 residues. Trimming removed 3 bases from V and 6 bases from J, with 11 bases in between. CDR3 protein: CATSDHSVGNEQFF. The CDR3 bases are TGTGCCACCAGTGATCACTCCGTCGGCAATGAGCAGTTCTTC.

This clonotype was counted ten times or more. The rearrangement links TRBV4-3 to TRBJ2-1; 7 bases are a match to TRBD1. Germline V lookup: CDR1 LGHNA, CDR2 YSLEER. The CDR3 extends over 14 amino acids. The J segment lost 3 bases and the V segment lost 5 bases, leaving 4 bases of the junction unmatched. The CDR3 is CASSKDRLYNEQFF. The CDR3 DNA is TGCGCCAGCAGCAAGGACAGGCTCTACAATGAGCAGTTCTTC.

This clonotype has a single count. This chain links TRBV29-1 with TRBJ2-3, with 10 bases identical to TRBD1. The CDR3 is 14 amino acids. CDR1 is SQVTM and CDR2 is ANQGSEA in the germline V gene. Trimming took 3 bases from V and 3 from J; bases not matched to a gene: 3. The CDR3 nucleotides read TGCAGCGTTGACGGGACAGGGGCGACAGATACGCAGTATTTT. This sequence encodes CSVDGTGATDTQYF.

By proportion, this clonotype is medium-sized. The genes are TRBV7-9 and TRBJ1-2; a possible D gene is TRBD1 (6 bases). With 7 bases removed from V and 6 bases from J, the gap between germline ends came to 18 bases. This CDR3 comprises 14 residues. Looked up from germline, CDR1 is SEHNR and CDR2 is FQNEAQ (reference sequence). CDR3 DNA sequence: TGTGCCAGCACCGAGTCCGGGGGGGCCCATGGCTACACCTTC. It specifies CASTESGGAHGYTF.

The chain employs TRBV4-3 and TRBJ2-2; no clear D. V lost 0 bases, J lost 6 bases, and 11 bases lay in between. CDR3 length: 15 amino acids. Germline V gives CDR1 LGHNA, CDR2 YSLEER. The CDR3 nucleotides read TGCGCCAGCAGCCAAGATCCCCGCGTTCCCGGGGAGCTGTTTTTT. This codes for CASSQDPRVPGELFF.

This clonotype was seen a few times. The rearrangement links TRBV7-3 to TRBJ2-1; 9 nucleotides align to TRBD2. The V gene's germline CDR1 is SGHTA and CDR2 FQGTGA. The ends lost 5 bases at V and 6 bases at J; junction bases unmatched: 11. This CDR3 has 16 amino acids. CDR3: CASSLYSGSIVNEQFF. The CDR3 nucleotides are TGTGCCAGCAGCCTCTATAGCGGGAGTATAGTCAATGAGCAGTTCTTC.

This clonotype was observed a handful of times. This chain links TRBV4-3 with TRBJ2-7; D not resolved. V was trimmed by 0 bases and J by 0 bases, leaving 6 bases between them. This CDR3 comprises 14 residues. Germline V gene sequence: CDR1 LGHNA, CDR2 YSLEER. This CDR3 reads CASSQDYASYEQYF. CDR3 sequence (DNA): TGCGCCAGCAGCCAAGATTACGCCTCCTACGAGCAGTACTTC.